This T cell receptor (beta chain) was recorded in a study of blood T cell repertoires in COVID-19. About the study: Sites in the United States, Italy and Spain provided acute and convalescent COVID-19 samples. T cells, B-cell-depleted T cells, or PBMCs provided the cDNA or gDNA that served as material.

Original processing methods: Estimation of nucleated cell counts was performed using reference gene primer amplification. The assay was immunoSEQ multiplex PCR, and TCRdb's table has in-frame clones only and misses some. From that table come the V and J calls and clone size; the DNA was used to work out D and trimming. The data hold 80,000 to 130,000 clones, with around 90% observed a single time. The junction had 10 bases not matched to a gene; V was cut back by 3 bases and J by 5 bases. Germline V gene lookup returns CDR1 DFQATT and CDR2 SNEGSKA (reference sequence). CDR3 size: 15 residues. Material for sequencing was peripheral blood. This receptor was taken from a woman aged 60 to 75 with acute or convalescent COVID-19. The V call is TRBV20-1, the J call TRBJ1-5; 7 bases match TRBD1. The CDR3 DNA sequence: TGCAGTGCTAGTTCGGCCAGGGGGAAGGATCAGCCCCAGCATTTT. Translation gives CSASSARGKDQPQHF.